The present TCR beta chain was sequenced within a study of cytomegalovirus exposure and HLA in healthy donors. Study results and limitations: TRBV6-2, TRBV6-3 and some other V segments were unresolvable in 87-base-pair reads.

Those who donated were healthy bone marrow donors. A word on this clone: Its antigen is still unknown.

A multiplex PCR was run with 60 Vbeta primers and 13 Jbeta primers. Sequenced by immunoSEQ multiplex PCR; TCRdb stores in-frame clones only, minus some. The sample includes roughly 190,000 clones, 81% of them seen just once. Germline CDR1 reads MNHEY; CDR2 reads SMNVEV (reference sequence). V shed 2 bases and J shed 1 base, with 8 bases lying between them. The CDR3 is 14 amino acids. This TCR was recovered from a man aged 50 or older in good health and CMV-seronegative. The chain is built from TRBV27 and TRBJ1-1; D unclear. The sequenced material came from PBMCs. As DNA, the CDR3 is TGTGCCAGCAGTTTAATCGGGAAGAACACTGAAGCTTTCTTT. This sequence encodes CASSLIGKNTEAFF.